The next 11 T cell receptor beta chains were all read from a single sample in a study of blood T cells in healthy people across ages. Through a sample-barcoded 5' primer and a J-beta primer mix, a second PCR was run for roughly 6 to 12 cycles. TCRdb re-analysed the 5' RACE reads in MiXCR, keeping a single row per CDR3 protein. This table has under 1,100,000 distinct CDR3 sequences, around 25% appearing once. These data also featured in a second study, about T cells of mothers and their children.

The specimen sequenced was blood. The receptor set was obtained from a girl aged 2 to 10 in good health.

J is TRBJ1-1 and V is TRBV12-3 or TRBV12-4; 9 bases match TRBD1. There are 15 residues in the CDR3. With V trimmed by 5 bases and J by 5 bases, 9 bases remained unmatched. The CDR3 DNA reads as TGTGCCAGCAGTCCTGGACAGGGGAGGATTACTGAAGCTTTCTTT. This gives the protein CASSPGQGRITEAFF.

The chain links TRBV12-3 or TRBV12-4 to TRBJ2-5; possibly TRBD2 for D (6 bases). Near its end, the DNA agrees better with TRBJ2-1, so the J call may be wrong. The CDR3 is 17 amino acids. In nucleotides, the CDR3 is TGTGCCAGCAGTTTATTCCCCCGGGCGGGAAGCGGGCCTGAGCAGTTCTTC. Amino acid sequence: CASSLFPRAGSGPEQFF.

V usage is TRBV2 and J usage is TRBJ2-3; weak D call: TRBD2 (6 bases). V lost 8 bases, J lost 0 bases, and 12 bases lay in between. Per the germline V gene, CDR1 is SNHLY and CDR2 is FYNNEI. The CDR3 is 14 residues long. This CDR3 is CASGGSGSTDTQYF. In DNA, the CDR3 is TGTGCCAGCGGAGGGAGCGGGAGCACAGATACGCAGTATTTT.

The chain couples TRBV12-3 or TRBV12-4 to TRBJ2-7; 7 bases agree with TRBD1. The DNA end is more similar to TRBJ2-5, so the J call may be wrong. The CDR3 loop spans 16 amino acids. For the CDR3, the DNA is TGTGCCAGCAGTCCTTTGGGACAGTCAGCGGAAGAGACCCAGTACTTC. Its protein product is CASSPLGQSAEETQYF.

This clonotype was seen a few times. This chain connects TRBV27 to TRBJ2-1; D may be TRBD2 (7 bases). This CDR3 contains 14 residues. V was shortened by 3 bases and J by 6 bases, with 12 bases between the two germline ends. Looked up from germline, CDR1 is MNHEY and CDR2 is SMNVEV (reference sequence). The CDR3 DNA follows: TGTGCCAGCAGTTTGAGGGGGGGCGGCAATGAGCAGTTCTTC. Protein product: CASSLRGGGNEQFF.

The chain carries TRBV6-1 and TRBJ2-7; the match to TRBD1 covers 11 bases. V shed 7 bases, J shed 5 bases, and the junction held 10 bases outside the gene matches. Germline V lookup: CDR1 MNHNS, CDR2 SASEGT. The CDR3 has 15 residues. DNA of the CDR3: TGTGCCAGCATGGACAGGGGGCGACGTATCGACGAGCAGTACTTC. It is translated as CASMDRGRRIDEQYF.

This chain uses TRBV10-3 with TRBJ2-1; D remains unclear. With the DNA end fitting TRBJ2-5 better, the J assignment may be wrong. This CDR3 has 14 amino acids. Germline loops: CDR1 ENHRY, CDR2 SYGVKD. The chain's CDR3 is CAIKRSGGVETQYF. The CDR3 nucleotides read TGTGCCATCAAGCGATCTGGCGGAGTGGAGACCCAGTACTTC.

A few counts support this clonotype. The V and J genes are TRBV12-3 or TRBV12-4 and TRBJ2-5; the D is unclear. The CDR3 spans 13 residues. V was shortened by 3 bases and J by 1 base, with 6 bases between the two germline ends. CDR3 loop: CASSFLIQETQYF. The CDR3 DNA follows: TGTGCCAGCAGTTTTCTAATCCAAGAGACCCAGTACTTC.

The chain combines TRBV5-1 with TRBJ2-3; 7 nucleotides match TRBD2. The CDR3 covers 17 residues. V shed 0 bases and J 4 bases; nucleotides not matched to a gene: 11. From germline, CDR1 is SGHRS and CDR2 YFSETQ. The CDR3 bases are TGCGCCAGCAGCTTGGGACCTCTAGCGGATGAACCAGATACGCAGTATTTT. Protein product: CASSLGPLADEPDTQYF.

A few counts support this clonotype. The chain has TRBV6-6 and TRBJ1-2, with TRBD1 matching over 7 bases. With V trimmed by 2 bases and J by 4 bases, 4 bases remained unmatched. Germline CDR1 reads MNHNY; CDR2 reads SVGAGI (reference sequence). This CDR3 is 14 amino acids long. CDR3 bases: TGTGCCAGCAGTTACCCCGGGACAGTCTATGGCTACACCTTC. Translation: CASSYPGTVYGYTF.

This chain joins TRBV10-3 and TRBJ2-5; 12 bases fit TRBD2. The CDR3 extends over 15 amino acids. J was trimmed by 5 bases and V by 5 bases; bases with no gene match: 6. In germline, CDR1 is ENHRY, CDR2 SYGVKD. CDR3 DNA: TGTGCCATCAGTCCGACTAGCGGGAGCGCGGAGACCCAGTACTTC. It specifies CAISPTSGSAETQYF.